The sequence of this T cell receptor (beta chain) was determined in a study of shared clonotypes between healthy human individuals (dated by TCRdb to about 2020). About the study as a whole: A few men and a couple of women, aged 18 to 49 years, made up the cohort. The study deeply sequenced blood TCR repertoires of about 5 healthy adults to estimate repertoire size and the extent of clonotype sharing between individuals. Each donor's leukapheresis produced roughly between roughly 0.94 and 9.5 billion PBMCs. To increase sequencing depth and limit assay-specific biases, TCR repertoire library preparation and sequencing were carried out by different laboratories using diverse techniques. Per donor, three plates each were used for CD4 naive and CD4 memory, two for CD8 naive, and one for CD8 memory.

Ends trimmed: V by 2 bases, J by 5 bases; bases unmatched to a gene: 12. There are 17 amino acids in the CDR3, from cysteine to phenylalanine inclusive. The read is trimmed to its CDR3 DNA, 51 bases read in frame from base 1. The germline V gene (reference sequence) sets CDR1 to SGHNT and CDR2 to YYREEE. The donors were healthy, HIV-negative adults with no recently reported acute infections or vaccinations. All donors were Caucasian adults living in Nashville, Tennessee, USA. Magnetic negative selection was used to enrich CD4+ T cells, after which naive cells were positively selected on CD45RA and the negative fraction became the memory subset. After blood collection by leukapheresis, PBMCs were isolated using Ficoll-Histopaque density gradient centrifugation and then cryopreserved in the vapor phase of liquid nitrogen. Purity and quantity of every magnetically sorted T cell population were checked by analytical flow cytometry. Each sorted fraction had its genomic DNA isolated and then quantified by UV absorbance on a Nanodrop 2000c.

Notes on this clone: What antigen it recognizes has not been identified. No quality values exist for individual bases; no much larger clone is one base distant.

Using the deep immunoSEQ assay, multiplex PCR amplified TCR CDR3 regions from genomic DNA. Extracted genomic DNA from each cell subset was distributed evenly across all wells of several immunoSEQ 96-well plates, and each plate was treated as a replicate. For sorted subsets, about 220 ng of genomic DNA, equivalent to 25,000 to 35,000 T cell genomes, went into each replicate PCR. The purified libraries were quantified using a Qubit 3.0 fluorometer, sized with a Bioanalyzer 2100, and then quantified again using the KAPA Library Quantification kit. Each immunoSEQ 96-well plate was sequenced on its own single-read 150-cycle Illumina NextSeq 550 flow cell. The original pipeline was this. Because only junctional sequences without quality scores were contained in the immunoSEQ output, filtering matching that applied to full-length reads could not be performed. Sequences were annotated with PyIR, a Python wrapper for IgBLAST v1.9, and V/J genes and CDR3 were assigned using IMGT germline references. Any read was removed if the V/J assignment was weak (E-value above 1e-6), the CDR3 was missing, or the read contained stop codons, out-of-frame junctions, or ambiguous translated residues. V3J clonotypes were defined as sequences sharing an identical inferred V gene, J gene, and CDR3 amino acid sequence. Percentage overlap between repertoires was calculated by dividing the number of shared unique clonotypes by the size of the smaller repertoire. Three approaches were used to assess repertoire richness: RTK rarefaction, the Chao1 estimator, and Recon v2.1 estimates of unobserved clonotypes. Generation probabilities for all TCRbeta clonotypes obtained by the gDNA method from a few donors were computed using OLGA. Held by TCRdb, this immuneACCESS table contains in-frame sequences only and omits some clones. Under half of the omission traces to an unresolved V gene where checked; the cause of the rest is unknown. V and J calls plus clone size are reproduced from that table; the DNA served to infer D and trimming. This sample gives about 2.4 million clones in total; more than 80% of them show up just once. The ten biggest clones cover around 0.14% of the sample.

What the research found in general, with its limitations: Sharing across a few donors was observed for around 5% of naive CD4, 3.5% of naive CD8, over 2% of memory CD4, and approximately 0.41% of memory CD8 clonotypes. Because the study included only a small number of donors, the genetic and exposure-history diversity represented was limited. Naive subsets generally had larger estimated clonotype richness than memory subsets did. Higher generation probabilities were observed for clonotypes shared by all four sorted-subset donors than for non-shared clonotypes. Based on pairwise subsampling, the degree of clonotype sharing among donors was expected to be affected by sequencing depth. Only blood was sampled, and tissue TCR repertoires likely differ from those in blood. Incomplete sequencing was indicated by rarefaction of sorted-subset datasets, despite the large sequencing depth.

The sequenced material came from naive CD4+ T cells sorted from blood. Interpreted using the paper, the cell subset or site label stands for: CD45RA+ positively selected. Recombination joined TRBV5-4 with TRBJ1-2; the central 10 bases match TRBD1. This TCR derives from a man between 18 and 35 years old in good health. The DNA sequence follows: TGTGCCAGCAGCTTAACCGGAGACAGGGGGCTCGGGTATGGCTACACCTTC. It translates to CASSLTGDRGLGYGYTF.